What follows are 14 T cell receptor beta chains derived from one specimen sequenced in a study of T cell repertoires in cytomegalovirus infection. These TCRs' antigens remain unknown. One entry per CDR3 protein, called by TCRdb with MiXCR from the reads. In the table there are some 900,000 distinct CDR3 sequences, around a third of which are singletons. The sample consisted of cultured CD8+ T cells from PBMCs, taken from culture after CMV antigen stimulation. These receptors were collected from a human donor in good health (CMV status not recorded). Some clones in this sample may be carry-over from other donors' samples.

The chain joins TRBV27 to TRBJ2-3, with D perhaps being TRBD1 or TRBD2 (5 bases each). The germline V and J ends were trimmed by 3 bases and 3 bases, with 10 bases remaining between them. Germline CDR1 MNHEY, CDR2 SMNVEV (reference sequence). The CDR3 contains 14 residues. This chain's CDR3 is CASSLSRETDTQYF. As DNA, the CDR3 is TGTGCCAGCAGTTTGAGCAGGGAGACAGATACGCAGTATTTT.

This clonotype was seen more than once but under ten times. The chain carries TRBV19 and TRBJ2-2; D call uncertain. CDR3 length: 16 residues. Germline assignment: CDR1 LNHDA and CDR2 SQIVND (reference sequence). V shed 8 bases and J shed 1 base, with 17 bases lying between them. Written as DNA, the CDR3 is TGTGCCAGTTTGTCCTGGACGGTGGTGAACACCGGGGAGCTGTTTTTT. Its translation: CASLSWTVVNTGELFF.

This clonotype has only a few counts. V usage is TRBV7-6 and J usage is TRBJ1-1, with 10 bases lining up with TRBD1. Germline V gene lookup returns CDR1 SGHVS and CDR2 FNYEAQ. This CDR3 has 14 amino acids. The V gene end was trimmed by 5 bases and the J gene end by 7 bases; junction bases not matched to a gene: 7. CDR3 region: CASSTRQGANEAFF. CDR3 sequence (DNA): TGTGCCAGCAGCACCAGACAGGGGGCGAATGAAGCTTTCTTT.

The chain links TRBV27 to TRBJ2-1; 8 bases agree with TRBD1. Trimming cost V 3 bases and J 10 bases; bases outside gene matches: 8. The CDR3 sequence is 14 residues long. CDR1 is MNHEY, CDR2 SMNVEV, per germline (reference sequence). The CDR3 DNA is TGTGCCAGCAGTTTCCCTGGACAGGGAAGGGAGCAGTTCTTC. Its translation: CASSFPGQGREQFF.

V and J are TRBV7-9 and TRBJ1-4; 9 bases line up with TRBD1. V trimming: 8 bases; J trimming: 6 bases; junction bases outside the gene matches: 7. The V gene's germline CDR1 is SEHNR and CDR2 FQNEAQ (reference sequence). The CDR3 spans 14 residues. This CDR3 is CASSRTGVDEKLFF. CDR3 coding DNA: TGTGCCAGCTCTCGGACAGGGGTAGATGAAAAACTGTTTTTT.

The genes are TRBV7-6 and TRBJ2-1; D is uncertain. Trimming removed 3 bases from V and 4 bases from J, with 13 bases in between. CDR1 is SGHVS, CDR2 FNYEAQ, per germline. The length of the CDR3 is 15 residues. The CDR3 DNA reads TGTGCCAGCAGCTTCACCTCCGAACCTTACAATGAGCAGTTCTTC. As protein: CASSFTSEPYNEQFF.

This clonotype was found many times. The chain links TRBV6-1 to TRBJ1-1; D is unclear. Per the germline V gene, CDR1 is MNHNS and CDR2 is SASEGT. This CDR3 contains 14 residues. Trimming removed 1 base at V and 4 bases at J, with 10 bases between. The CDR3 sequence is CASSEVYLITEAFF. The CDR3 DNA sequence: TGTGCCAGCAGTGAAGTCTATCTGATCACTGAAGCTTTCTTT.

In its sample, this clonotype was seen a few times. The genes are TRBV7-8 and TRBJ1-4; 8 bases are a match to TRBD1. The germline CDR1 and CDR2 sequences are SGHVS and FQNEAQ. V dropped 1 base and J dropped 4; count of bases not matched to a gene: 2. The CDR3 totals 15 residues. DNA for the CDR3: TGTGCCAGCAGCTTAGGGACAGGGATTAATGAAAAACTGTTTTTT. Translating it yields CASSLGTGINEKLFF. Filled out from reference TRBV7-8 and TRBJ1-4, the complete variable domain reads GAGVSQSPRYKVAKRGQDVALRCDPISGHVSLFWYQQALGQGPEFLTYFQNEAQLDKSGLPSDRFFAERPEGSVSTLKIQRTQQEDSAVYLCASSLGTGINEKLFFGSGTQLSVL.

The gene calls are TRBV2 and TRBJ2-3; D gene unclear. Germline V CDR1 and CDR2: SNHLY, FYNNEI. Trimming shortened V by 11 bases and J by 1 base, and 10 bases separated the two germline ends. The CDR3 is 12 residues long. CDR3 in DNA: TGTGCCGGCTCTCTTGGCACAGATACGCAGTATTTT. Encoded protein: CAGSLGTDTQYF. The variable domain in full, with the rest retrieved from reference TRBV2 and TRBJ2-3, is EPEVTQTPSHQVTQMGQEVILRCVPISNHLYFYWYRQILGQKVEFLVSFYNNEISEKSEIFDDQFSVERPDGSNFTLKIRSTKLEDSAMYFCAGSLGTDTQYFGPGTRLTVL.

The sample holds many counts of this clonotype. The chain links TRBV7-8 to TRBJ1-3; perhaps TRBD1 as D (5 bases). The CDR3 consists of 15 residues. The germline V gene encodes CDR1 SGHVS and CDR2 FQNEAQ. Trimming cost V 0 bases and J 1 base, with 7 bases left between them. The CDR3 reads CASSLARGSGNTIYF. CDR3 DNA sequence: TGTGCCAGCAGCTTAGCGCGGGGGTCTGGAAACACCATATATTTT.

This clonotype showed up many times. This sequence joins TRBV12-3 or TRBV12-4 and TRBJ1-5; no firm D call. The germline V and J ends were trimmed by 3 bases and 0 bases, with 9 bases remaining between them. The CDR3 has 15 residues. CDR3 sequence reads: CASSFRGDSNQPQHF. Written as DNA, the CDR3 is TGTGCCAGCAGTTTCCGCGGGGATAGCAATCAGCCCCAGCATTTT.

Ten or more counts support this clonotype. The rearrangement joins TRBV7-8 to TRBJ1-5; D is possibly TRBD1 (5 bases). Germline V CDR1 and CDR2: SGHVS, FQNEAQ. This CDR3 has 14 residues. The germline V and J ends were trimmed by 5 bases and 0 bases, with 8 bases remaining between them. In DNA, the CDR3 is TGTGCCAGCAGCAAACAGGATAGCAATCAGCCCCAGCATTTT. Amino acid sequence: CASSKQDSNQPQHF.

This clonotype has more than one count but fewer than ten. The V call is TRBV12-3 or TRBV12-4, the J call TRBJ2-2; a possible D gene is TRBD2 (7 bases). V was trimmed by 3 bases and J by 5 bases, leaving 13 bases between them. This CDR3 contains 15 residues. CDR3 in DNA: TGTGCCAGCAGTTTTGGGGGGGCGCAAACCGGGGAGCTGTTTTTT. Amino acids: CASSFGGAQTGELFF.

The V call is TRBV2, the J call TRBJ2-1; weak D call: TRBD1 (5 bases). In germline, CDR1 is SNHLY, CDR2 FYNNEI. The CDR3 has 17 amino acids. Trimming removed 1 base from V and 0 bases from J, with 13 bases in between. This CDR3 is CASSEGLQAYSYNEQFF. The CDR3 DNA reads as TGTGCCAGCAGTGAAGGGCTACAGGCCTACTCCTACAATGAGCAGTTCTTC.